The clone carrying this T cell receptor (beta chain) was picked up many times. Its antigen is not identified. These data are taken from a study of T cells in Graves' hyperthyroidism and ophthalmopathy. The CDR3 has 15 residues. Germline loops: CDR1 SGHNT, CDR2 YENEEA. Unmatched junction bases numbered 7, after V lost 5 bases and J lost 5 bases. The authors deemed Graves' hyperthyroidism stable absent ophthalmopathy progression within 18 months. Exclusions: uncontrolled infection, other autoimmune disease, pregnancy, lactation. Diagnosis rested on symptoms, serum thyroxine and TRAb, thyroid ultrasound, and orbital computed tomography. Whole-study findings and limits: Ophthalmopathy was model-predicted a median roughly 6.2 months pre-onset.

RNA transcripts gave rise to amplified TCR beta CDR3 regions. HTBI primers were employed in a first-round RT-PCR of the TCR CDR3. MiXCR, run by TCRdb on the multiplex PCR reads, gives a single entry per CDR3 protein. Among some 500,000 distinct CDR3 sequences listed, about 15% were seen once. The sequenced sample was blood. This clonotype was sampled from a woman younger than 35 with Graves' hyperthyroidism. The chain is built from TRBV11-3 and TRBJ2-1; 9 bases align to TRBD2. In DNA, the CDR3 is TGTGCCAGCAGCCCTTTTAGCGGGAGCGACAATGAGCAGTTCTTC. This codes for CASSPFSGSDNEQFF.